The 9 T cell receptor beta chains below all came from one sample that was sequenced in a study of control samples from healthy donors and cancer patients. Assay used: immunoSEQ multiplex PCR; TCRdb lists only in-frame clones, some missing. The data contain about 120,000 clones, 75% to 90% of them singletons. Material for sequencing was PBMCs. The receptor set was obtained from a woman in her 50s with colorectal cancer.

This chain's CDR3 is CASSSPGSANEQFF. The CDR3 coding sequence is TGTGCCAGCAGCTCTCCGGGGTCCGCCAATGAGCAGTTCTTC. The chain links TRBV7-3 to TRBJ2-1; possibly TRBD2 for D (5 bases). The CDR3 is 14 amino acids. Germline CDR1 SGHTA, CDR2 FQGTGA. V was clipped by 4 bases and J by 6 bases, with 13 bases between them.

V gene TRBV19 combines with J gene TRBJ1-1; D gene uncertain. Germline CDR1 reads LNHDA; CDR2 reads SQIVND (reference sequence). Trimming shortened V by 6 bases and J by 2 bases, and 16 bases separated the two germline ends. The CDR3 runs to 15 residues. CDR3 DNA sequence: TGTGCCAGTAGGAGCTTGGCGAGATTTAACACTGAAGCTTTCTTT. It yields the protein CASRSLARFNTEAFF.

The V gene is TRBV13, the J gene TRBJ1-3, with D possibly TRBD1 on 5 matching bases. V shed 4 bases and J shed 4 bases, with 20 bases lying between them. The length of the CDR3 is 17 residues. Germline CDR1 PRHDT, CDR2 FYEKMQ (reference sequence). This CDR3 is CASSYNMGRVAGNTIYF. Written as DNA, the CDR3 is TGTGCCAGCAGCTACAATATGGGGCGGGTCGCCGGAAACACCATATATTTT.

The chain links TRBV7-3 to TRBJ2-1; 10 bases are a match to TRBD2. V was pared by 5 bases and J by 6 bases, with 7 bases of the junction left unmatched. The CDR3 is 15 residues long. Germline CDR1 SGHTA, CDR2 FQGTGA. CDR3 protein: CASSPLAGGSNEQFF. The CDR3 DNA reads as TGTGCCAGCAGCCCCTTAGCGGGAGGAAGCAATGAGCAGTTCTTC.

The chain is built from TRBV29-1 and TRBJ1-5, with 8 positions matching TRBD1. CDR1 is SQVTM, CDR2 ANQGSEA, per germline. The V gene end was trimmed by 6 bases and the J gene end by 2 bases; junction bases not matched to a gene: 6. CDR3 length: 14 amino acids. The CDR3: CSVLTGGGNQPQHF. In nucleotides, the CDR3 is TGCAGCGTCCTCACAGGGGGAGGCAATCAGCCCCAGCATTTT.

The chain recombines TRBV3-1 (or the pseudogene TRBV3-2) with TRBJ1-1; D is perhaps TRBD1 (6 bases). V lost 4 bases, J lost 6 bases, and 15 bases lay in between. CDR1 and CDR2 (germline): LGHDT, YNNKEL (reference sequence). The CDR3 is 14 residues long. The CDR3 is CASSPRGLQSEAFF. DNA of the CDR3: TGTGCCAGCAGCCCCCGGGGGCTTCAATCTGAAGCTTTCTTT.

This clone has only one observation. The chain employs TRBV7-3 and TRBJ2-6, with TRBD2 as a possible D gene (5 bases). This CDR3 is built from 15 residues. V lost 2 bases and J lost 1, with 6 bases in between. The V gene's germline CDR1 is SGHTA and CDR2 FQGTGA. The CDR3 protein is CASSLRGSGANVLTF. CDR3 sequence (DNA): TGTGCCAGCAGCTTACGGGGATCTGGGGCCAACGTCCTGACTTTC.

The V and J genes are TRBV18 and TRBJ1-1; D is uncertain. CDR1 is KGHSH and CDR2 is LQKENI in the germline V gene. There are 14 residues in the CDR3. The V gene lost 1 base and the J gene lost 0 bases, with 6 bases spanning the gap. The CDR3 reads CASSPQNMNTEAFF. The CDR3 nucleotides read TGTGCCAGCTCACCACAGAACATGAACACTGAAGCTTTCTTT.

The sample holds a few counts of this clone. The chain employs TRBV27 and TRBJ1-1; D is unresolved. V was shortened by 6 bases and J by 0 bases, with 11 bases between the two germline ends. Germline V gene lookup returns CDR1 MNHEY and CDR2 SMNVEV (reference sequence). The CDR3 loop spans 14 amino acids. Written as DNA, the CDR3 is TGTGCCAGCAGATCAGGAGGATTGAACACTGAAGCTTTCTTT. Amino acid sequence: CASRSGGLNTEAFF.